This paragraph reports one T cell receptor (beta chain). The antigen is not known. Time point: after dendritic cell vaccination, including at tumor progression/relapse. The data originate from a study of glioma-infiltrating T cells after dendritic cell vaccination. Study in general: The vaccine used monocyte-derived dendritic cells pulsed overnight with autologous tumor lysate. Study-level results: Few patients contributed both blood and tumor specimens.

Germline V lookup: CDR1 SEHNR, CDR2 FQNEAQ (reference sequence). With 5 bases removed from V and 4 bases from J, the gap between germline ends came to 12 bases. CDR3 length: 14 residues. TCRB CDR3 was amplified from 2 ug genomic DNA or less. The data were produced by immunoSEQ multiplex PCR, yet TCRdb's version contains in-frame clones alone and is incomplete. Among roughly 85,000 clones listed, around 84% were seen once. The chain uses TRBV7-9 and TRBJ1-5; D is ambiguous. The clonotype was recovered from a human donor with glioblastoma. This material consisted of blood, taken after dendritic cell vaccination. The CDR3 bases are TGTGCCAGCAGCCCACTTGCGGGGAATCAGCCCCAGCATTTT. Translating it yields CASSPLAGNQPQHF.